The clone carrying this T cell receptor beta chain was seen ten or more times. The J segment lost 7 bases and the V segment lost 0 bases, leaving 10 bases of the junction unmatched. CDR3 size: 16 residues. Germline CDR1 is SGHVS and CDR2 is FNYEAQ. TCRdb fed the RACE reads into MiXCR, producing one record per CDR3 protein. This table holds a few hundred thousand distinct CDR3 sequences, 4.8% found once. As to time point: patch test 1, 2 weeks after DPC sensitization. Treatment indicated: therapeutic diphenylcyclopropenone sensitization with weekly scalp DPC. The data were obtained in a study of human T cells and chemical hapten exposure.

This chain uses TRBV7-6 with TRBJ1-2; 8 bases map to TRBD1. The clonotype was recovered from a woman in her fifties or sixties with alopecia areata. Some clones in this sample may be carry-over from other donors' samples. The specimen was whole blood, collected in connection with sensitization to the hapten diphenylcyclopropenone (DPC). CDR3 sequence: CASSLAQWTGRSGYTF. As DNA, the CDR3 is TGTGCCAGCAGCTTAGCCCAATGGACAGGGCGTTCTGGCTACACCTTC.